A selection of T cell receptor beta chains follows, all from one sample in a study of blood T cell repertoires in COVID-19. This table comes from immunoSEQ multiplex PCR, and its TCRdb copy is limited to in-frame clones, with some not included. The sample includes 250,000 to 300,000 clones, 70% to 90% of them seen just once. The sample was PBMCs or T cells enriched from blood (not recorded which). Receptor source: a woman between 50 and 59 years old who had recovered from COVID-19. CDR3s include the opening cysteine and the closing phenylalanine or tryptophan. The order of the fields is CDR3 protein, V gene, CDR3 length, J gene.

cdr3_aa: CASSYPGGPNEKLFF
v_call: TRBV7-9
cdr3_length: 15
j_call: TRBJ1-4

cdr3_aa: CASKFGTEGNEQFF
v_call: TRBV2
cdr3_length: 14
j_call: TRBJ2-1

cdr3_aa: CASEQGWNEKLFF
v_call: TRBV25-1
cdr3_length: 13
j_call: TRBJ1-4

cdr3_aa: CASSLDRYNEQFF
v_call: TRBV12-3/TRBV12-4
cdr3_length: 13
j_call: TRBJ2-1

cdr3_aa: CASSSNLGQVNTEAFF
v_call: TRBV5-1
cdr3_length: 16
j_call: TRBJ1-1

cdr3_aa: CASSLAEAYNEQFF
v_call: TRBV13
cdr3_length: 14
j_call: TRBJ2-1

cdr3_aa: CASSYSLAEYEQYF
v_call: TRBV6-5
cdr3_length: 14
j_call: TRBJ2-7

cdr3_aa: CASSLLEQYF
v_call: TRBV2
cdr3_length: 10
j_call: TRBJ2-7

cdr3_aa: CASSEGGSHGYGYTF
v_call: TRBV6-1
cdr3_length: 15
j_call: TRBJ1-2

cdr3_aa: CASSPLGTGNQPQHF
v_call: TRBV4-1
cdr3_length: 15
j_call: TRBJ1-5

cdr3_aa: CAISPEGGSRDGYTF
v_call: TRBV10-3
cdr3_length: 15
j_call: TRBJ1-2

cdr3_aa: CASSLGRENSPLHF
v_call: TRBV5-8
cdr3_length: 14
j_call: TRBJ1-6

cdr3_aa: CASSFVTASSTDTQYF
v_call: TRBV28
cdr3_length: 16
j_call: TRBJ2-3

cdr3_aa: CASRDIPQVAQYF
v_call: TRBV5-1
cdr3_length: 13
j_call: TRBJ2-5

cdr3_aa: CASSLEVGGSYEQYF
v_call: TRBV5-5
cdr3_length: 15
j_call: TRBJ2-7

cdr3_aa: CASSLGPGNTEAFF
v_call: TRBV5-1
cdr3_length: 14
j_call: TRBJ1-1

cdr3_aa: CAISDGRAYEQYF
v_call: TRBV10-3
cdr3_length: 13
j_call: TRBJ2-7

cdr3_aa: CASSQWPGGYVYNEQFF
v_call: TRBV7-9
cdr3_length: 17
j_call: TRBJ2-1

cdr3_aa: CASSTNAGGSSNQPQHF
v_call: TRBV7-9
cdr3_length: 17
j_call: TRBJ1-5

cdr3_aa: CASVRTGTRNTGELFF
v_call: TRBV28
cdr3_length: 16
j_call: TRBJ2-2

cdr3_aa: CASSLDGQGGNTIYF
v_call: TRBV5-1
cdr3_length: 15
j_call: TRBJ1-3

cdr3_aa: CASSIRGTDTYEQYF
v_call: TRBV11-2
cdr3_length: 15
j_call: TRBJ2-7

cdr3_aa: CAWSVRSDTQYF
v_call: TRBV30
cdr3_length: 12
j_call: TRBJ2-3

cdr3_aa: CASSYREETQYF
v_call: TRBV11-1
cdr3_length: 12
j_call: TRBJ2-5

cdr3_aa: CASSLVRDTDTQYF
v_call: TRBV28
cdr3_length: 14
j_call: TRBJ2-3

cdr3_aa: CASSPMDREDSPLHF
v_call: TRBV28
cdr3_length: 15
j_call: TRBJ1-6

cdr3_aa: CASSLGQFGSEQYF
v_call: TRBV5-1
cdr3_length: 14
j_call: TRBJ2-7